These 17 T cell receptor beta chains were sequenced from one sample in a study of blood T cells in healthy people across ages. Primers used in a second PCR of about 7 to 12 cycles were a sample-barcoded 5' primer and a J-beta primer mix. TCRdb passed the 5' RACE reads through MiXCR, listing each CDR3 protein once. The table has about 1.6 million distinct CDR3 sequences, around 35% seen once. Specimen: blood. Receptors originate from a woman aged 30 to 39 in good health.

This clonotype was seen a few times. V usage is TRBV13 and J usage is TRBJ1-1, with D unclear. The length of the CDR3 is 12 residues. Between the trimmed V and J ends, which lost 4 bases and 10 bases, there was a span of 13 bases. CDR1 is PRHDT, CDR2 FYEKMQ, per germline (reference sequence). CDR3 amino acids: CASSSGSRGAFF. Here the CDR3 DNA reads TGTGCCAGCAGCTCCGGGTCTAGAGGAGCTTTCTTT.

The chain carries TRBV6-6 and TRBJ2-7; 8 bases map to TRBD1. Germline V gene data show CDR1 as MNHNY and CDR2 as SVGAGI (reference sequence). V was clipped by 3 bases and J by 3 bases; unmatched bases: 16. The CDR3 consists of 18 residues. This chain's CDR3 is CASSYTTPTGAGSYEQYF. CDR3 bases: TGTGCCAGCAGTTATACTACACCGACAGGGGCCGGGAGCTACGAGCAGTACTTC.

The V gene is TRBV2, the J gene TRBJ2-5; TRBD2 agrees at 7 bases. The DNA end is more similar to TRBJ2-7, so the J call may be wrong. The CDR3 covers 15 residues. The germline gives CDR1 SNHLY, CDR2 FYNNEI. The CDR3 is CASSLERGPYNEQYF. In DNA, the CDR3 is TGTGCCAGCAGTCTCGAGCGGGGCCCATACAACGAGCAGTACTTC.

The genes are TRBV5-1 and TRBJ2-5; a weak D match, TRBD1 (5 bases). The CDR3 runs 14 residues. V was pared by 3 bases and J by 1 base, with 10 bases between. The germline CDR1 and CDR2 sequences are SGHRS and YFSETQ. This CDR3 is CASSWTRAQETQYF. The DNA for the CDR3 is TGCGCCAGCAGCTGGACCAGGGCCCAAGAGACCCAGTACTTC.

This clonotype was found a few times. The chain joins TRBV7-8 to TRBJ1-5, with D hard to call. V shed 1 base and J shed 5 bases, with 6 bases lying between them. There are 13 residues in the CDR3. Germline CDR1 is SGHVS and CDR2 is FQNEAQ. CDR3: CASSLVVDQPQHF. The CDR3 coding sequence is TGTGCCAGCAGCTTAGTTGTCGATCAGCCCCAGCATTTT.

This clonotype was counted only a few times. The chain joins TRBV18 to TRBJ1-2; 11 bases map to TRBD1. The CDR3 covers 16 residues. Trimming took 3 bases from V and 7 from J; bases not matched to a gene: 10. Germline V lookup: CDR1 KGHSH, CDR2 LQKENI. CDR3 nucleotide sequence: TGTGCCAGCTCACCCGGACAGGGGGCATTAAACAGTGGCTACACCTTC. It yields the protein CASSPGQGALNSGYTF.

The rearrangement joins TRBV7-2 to TRBJ2-1, with a weak D call TRBD2 (6 bases). Germline CDR1 is SGHTA and CDR2 is FQGNSA. V was cut by 3 bases and J by 8 bases, with 17 bases left in between. The CDR3 runs to 15 residues. The CDR3 spells CASSFWGEKGYEQFF. CDR3 bases: TGTGCCAGCAGCTTCTGGGGGGAGAAGGGGTATGAGCAGTTCTTC. The variable domain in full, with the rest retrieved from reference TRBV7-2 and TRBJ2-1, is GAGVSQSPSNKVTEKGKDVELRCDPISGHTALYWYRQSLGQGLEFLIYFQGNSAPDKSGLPSDRFSAERTGGSVSTLTIQRTQQEDSAVYLCASSFWGEKGYEQFFGPGTRLTVL.

V usage is TRBV10-3 and J usage is TRBJ2-6; 8 bases line up with TRBD1. The CDR3 sequence is 14 residues long. The trim removed 11 bases at V and 4 bases at J, leaving 7 bases unmatched. CDR1 ENHRY and CDR2 SYGVKD come from the germline V gene. The CDR3 loop is CAVDRGAGANVLTF. CDR3 in DNA: TGTGCCGTAGACAGGGGTGCGGGGGCCAACGTCCTGACTTTC.

This clonotype appeared a few times. The chain is built from TRBV11-2 and TRBJ2-3; no definite D call. The germline gives CDR1 SGHAT, CDR2 FQNNGV. The CDR3 is 14 residues long. The V gene lost 5 bases and the J gene lost 5 bases, with 14 bases spanning the gap. The CDR3 DNA reads as TGTGCCAGCAGCGTCAGGCCCGGACGAGATACGCAGTATTTT. Its translation: CASSVRPGRDTQYF.

The chain has TRBV5-6 and TRBJ1-5; D is possibly TRBD1 (5 bases). The CDR3 contains 15 residues. V lost 2 bases to trimming and J lost 1 base, with 10 bases between them. Germline values: CDR1 SGHDT, CDR2 YYEEEE. The CDR3 DNA sequence: TGTGCCAGCAGCTTATGGGGGAGAAGCAATCAGCCCCAGCATTTT. Translating it yields CASSLWGRSNQPQHF.

The chain uses TRBV2 and TRBJ2-3; 7 nucleotides line up with TRBD1. This CDR3 has 15 residues. The germline V gene encodes CDR1 SNHLY and CDR2 FYNNEI. V trimming: 7 bases; J trimming: 4 bases; junction bases outside the gene matches: 11. The CDR3 sequence is CASKKQGLWADTQYF. The CDR3 nucleotides are TGTGCCAGCAAGAAACAGGGGCTCTGGGCAGATACGCAGTATTTT.

This clonotype was observed a handful of times. The rearrangement links TRBV27 to TRBJ2-1; no definite D call. Germline V CDR1 and CDR2: MNHEY, SMNVEV (reference sequence). The CDR3 extends over 13 amino acids. With 6 bases removed from V and 6 bases from J, the gap between germline ends came to 12 bases. The CDR3 nucleotides are TGTGCCAGCAGGTCGAGTTTATCCAATGAGCAGTTCTTC. It encodes CASRSSLSNEQFF.

The chain carries TRBV9 and TRBJ1-5; 8 bases align to TRBD1. The length of the CDR3 is 15 residues. Unmatched junction bases numbered 3, after V lost 0 bases and J lost 4 bases. Germline V lookup: CDR1 SGDLS, CDR2 YYNGEE. CDR3 residues: CASSVDGTGNQPQHF. The CDR3 DNA is TGTGCCAGCAGCGTAGACGGGACAGGTAATCAGCCCCAGCATTTT.

The chain has TRBV5-1 and TRBJ2-1; 8 bases align to TRBD1. CDR1 SGHRS and CDR2 YFSETQ come from the germline V gene. J gave up 7 bases and V 4 bases, and 25 bases lay outside the gene matches. CDR3 size: 20 residues. CDR3 residues: CASSPRPGTGSSGRWNEQFF. Written as DNA, the CDR3 is TGCGCCAGCAGCCCGCGCCCCGGGACAGGTTCCTCTGGAAGATGGAATGAGCAGTTCTTC.

This sequence joins TRBV29-1 and TRBJ2-5; D possibly matches TRBD1 or TRBD2 (5 bases each). The better agreement between TRBJ2-7 and the DNA end casts doubt on the J call. Germline lookup yields CDR1 SQVTM and CDR2 ANQGSEA. The CDR3 spans 15 residues. The CDR3 region is CSVEEGHEGSHEQYF. The DNA for the CDR3 is TGCAGCGTTGAAGAGGGGCATGAGGGGTCCCACGAGCAGTACTTC.

V and J are TRBV12-3 or TRBV12-4 and TRBJ2-3; 8 bases match TRBD2. This CDR3 is 18 amino acids long. The junction had 16 bases not matched to a gene; V was cut back by 6 bases and J by 2 bases. The CDR3 region is CASRTYREAGAPTDTQYF. CDR3 nucleotide sequence: TGTGCCAGCAGGACCTACAGGGAAGCGGGGGCGCCCACAGATACGCAGTATTTT.

The chain carries TRBV10-3 and TRBJ2-5, with D perhaps matching TRBD2 (6 bases). The V end was cut by 0 bases, the J end by 2 bases, with 13 bases between. The germline CDR1 and CDR2 sequences are ENHRY and SYGVKD. This CDR3 is 16 amino acids long. This CDR3 reads CAISESTRLEQETQYF. CDR3 coding DNA: TGTGCCATCAGTGAGTCGACGAGACTAGAACAAGAGACCCAGTACTTC.